Shown below are 16 T cell receptor beta chains from a single sample sequenced in a study of cytomegalovirus exposure and HLA in healthy donors (dated by TCRdb to about 2017). Library prep was done by the immunoSEQ multiplex PCR assay. For the multiplex PCR, a mixture combining 60 forward primers for TCR Vbeta segments and 13 reverse primers for TCR Jbeta segments was used. In its TCRdb copy, this immuneACCESS table keeps in-frame sequences only and misses some clones. Where compared with another copy, unresolved V genes explain less than half of these, and the others have no known cause. This sample has tens of thousands of clones in its table, and approximately 81% of those were observed once. The leading ten clones occupy about 1.2% of the sample. Sequences were obtained from PBMCs. The receptors come from a girl aged 2 to 10 in good health and CMV-seropositive.

This rearrangement joins TRBV9 to TRBJ2-1, with no clear D. The CDR3 has 14 residues. Per germline, CDR1 SGDLS and CDR2 YYNGEE. V gave up 4 bases and J gave up 8 bases, with 16 bases separating them. DNA of the CDR3: TGTGCCAGCAGCCCGCTACTTCCAGGTGATGAGCAGTTCTTC. Amino acid sequence: CASSPLLPGDEQFF.

The chain employs TRBV9 and TRBJ2-5; unclear D gene. The V end was cut by 0 bases, the J end by 1 base, with 16 bases between. CDR3 size: 17 residues. Germline V CDR1 and CDR2: SGDLS, YYNGEE. CDR3 sequence: CASSVATADTSQETQYF. Here the CDR3 DNA reads TGTGCCAGCAGCGTAGCTACGGCGGATACAAGCCAAGAGACCCAGTACTTC.

This chain joins TRBV9 and TRBJ1-5; 10 bases agree with TRBD1. Germline loops: CDR1 SGDLS, CDR2 YYNGEE. V shed 3 bases, J shed 5 bases, and the junction held 8 bases outside the gene matches. The CDR3 totals 16 residues. The CDR3 loop is CASSASGTGEHQPQHF. The CDR3 nucleotides are TGTGCCAGCAGCGCATCTGGGACAGGGGAGCATCAGCCCCAGCATTTT.

This chain uses TRBV28 with TRBJ1-4; unclear D gene. With 6 bases removed from V and 2 bases from J, the gap between germline ends came to 13 bases. The CDR3 extends over 15 amino acids. In germline, CDR1 is MDHEN, CDR2 SYDVKM. Here the CDR3 reads CASSGRTGTNEKLFF. The CDR3 DNA reads as TGTGCCAGCAGCGGCCGGACGGGGACTAATGAAAAACTGTTTTTT.

The chain links TRBV25-1 to TRBJ2-7, with a possible D match to TRBD1 (6 bases). V lost 5 bases to trimming and J lost 2 bases, with 13 bases between them. Germline V gene lookup returns CDR1 MGHDK and CDR2 SYGVNS. The CDR3 spans 14 residues. CDR3 amino acids: CASSSRTATYEQYF. CDR3 coding DNA: TGTGCCAGCAGTTCCCGGACAGCCACCTACGAGCAGTACTTC.

The CDR3 region has the DNA TGTGCCAGCAGCTCCTCCCCTTTGCAGGGTTACTATGGCTACACCTTC. Translating gives CASSSSPLQGYYGYTF. The chain links TRBV7-9 to TRBJ1-2, with D possibly TRBD1 on 5 matching bases. Trimming removed 4 bases at V and 3 bases at J, with 18 bases between. The CDR3 is 16 amino acids. CDR1 and CDR2 (germline): SEHNR, FQNEAQ (reference sequence). The whole variable domain, remainder taken from reference TRBV7-9 and TRBJ1-2, is DTGVSQNPRHKITKRGQNVTFRCDPISEHNRLYWYRQTLGQGPEFLTYFQNEAQLEKSRLLSDRFSAERPKGSFSTLEIQRTEQGDSAMYLCASSSSPLQGYYGYTFGSGTRLTVV.

The sample holds one count of this clone. The rearrangement links TRBV25-1 to TRBJ1-5; weak D call: TRBD1 (5 bases). The germline gives CDR1 MGHDK, CDR2 SYGVNS. Trimming stripped 9 bases from V and 11 bases from J, with 11 bases between. The CDR3 consists of 10 residues. The CDR3: CASAGPTQHF. The CDR3 region has the DNA TGTGCCAGTGCAGGGCCGACCCAGCATTTT.

The V and J genes are TRBV6-6 and TRBJ2-7; TRBD2 matches at 14 bases. The germline V gene encodes CDR1 MNHNY and CDR2 SVGAGI (reference sequence). The CDR3 is 15 residues long. Trimming took 5 bases from V and 9 from J; bases not matched to a gene: 9. CDR3 sequence reads: CASSPPGTSGRGQYF. The CDR3, as DNA: TGTGCCAGCAGTCCTCCGGGGACTAGCGGGAGAGGGCAGTACTTC.

This chain links TRBV30 with TRBJ2-7, with 10 bases matching TRBD2. V trimming: 3 bases; J trimming: 6 bases; junction bases outside the gene matches: 5. CDR1 GTSNPN and CDR2 SVGIG come from the germline V gene (reference sequence). The CDR3 runs 13 residues. The DNA for the CDR3 is TGTGCCTGGAGGGAAGCGGGAGGGCCCGAGCAGTACTTC. Its protein product is CAWREAGGPEQYF.

The chain employs TRBV30 and TRBJ2-3; 8 nucleotides agree with TRBD1. Germline CDR1 is GTSNPN and CDR2 is SVGIG (reference sequence). CDR3 length: 14 residues. V gave up 0 bases and J gave up 6 bases; unmatched junction bases: 5. CDR3 amino acids: CAWSVQGGPDTQYF. The CDR3 DNA is TGTGCCTGGAGTGTACAGGGGGGCCCCGATACGCAGTATTTT.

The genes are TRBV28 and TRBJ2-7, with D tentatively TRBD2 (5 bases). CDR3 length: 13 residues. The germline V gene encodes CDR1 MDHEN and CDR2 SYDVKM. Trimming left V 6 bases short and J 3 bases short, with 12 bases between. The CDR3 loop is CASRPTSYYEQYF. In DNA form, the CDR3 reads TGTGCCAGCAGACCTACTAGTTACTACGAGCAGTACTTC.

CDR3 in DNA: TGTGCCAGCAGCCCAACGACAGGTAGTGGAAACACCATATATTTT. Its protein product is CASSPTTGSGNTIYF. The chain recombines TRBV7-9 with TRBJ1-3, with D perhaps matching TRBD1 (6 bases). Trimming stripped 5 bases from V and 3 bases from J, with 14 bases between. The length of the CDR3 is 15 residues. From germline, CDR1 is SEHNR and CDR2 FQNEAQ (reference sequence).

V usage is TRBV6-5 and J usage is TRBJ2-1; D is undetermined. Germline CDR1 and CDR2: MNHEY and SVGAGI. The CDR3 length is 14 residues. Trimming removed 4 bases from V and 2 bases from J, with 9 bases in between. The DNA for the CDR3 is TGTGCCAGCAGTTCTGGCCACACCTACAATGAGCAGTTCTTC. Its protein is CASSSGHTYNEQFF.

The chain has TRBV13 and TRBJ2-7, with 7 nucleotides matching TRBD1. CDR1 and CDR2 (germline): PRHDT, FYEKMQ (reference sequence). The CDR3 sequence is 14 residues long. V lost 6 bases to trimming and J lost 1 base; unmatched junction nucleotides: 6. The CDR3 sequence is CASRRGLSSYEQYF. The CDR3 DNA reads as TGTGCCAGCAGAAGGGGGCTATCGTCCTACGAGCAGTACTTC.

This clone was observed once. The V gene is TRBV7-9, the J gene TRBJ2-7, with D perhaps matching TRBD2 (5 bases). Germline assignment: CDR1 SEHNR and CDR2 FQNEAQ (reference sequence). This CDR3 has 17 amino acids. V was clipped by 1 base and J by 3 bases, with 19 bases between them. For the CDR3, the DNA is TGTGCCAGCAGCTTAGTGAGGGCACCCTCAATGAACTACGAGCAGTACTTC. Translation: CASSLVRAPSMNYEQYF.

This clone has more than one count but fewer than ten. The DNA for the CDR3 is TGTGCCAGCAGCTCGACAGGGAGTGGTCAGCCCCAGCATTTT. Its protein product is CASSSTGSGQPQHF. The chain has TRBV7-9 and TRBJ1-5, with 7 bases lining up with TRBD1. The V gene end was trimmed by 4 bases and the J gene end by 6 bases; junction bases not matched to a gene: 6. The germline gives CDR1 SEHNR, CDR2 FQNEAQ (reference sequence). The CDR3 has 14 residues.